These 22 T cell receptor beta chains were sequenced from one sample in a study of identifying expanded T cells in peripheral blood. Repertoires were generated with immunoSEQ multiplex PCR, while TCRdb's copy carries only in-frame clones and drops some. The data show roughly 78,000 clones, with 90% seen just once and over 2.5% held by the top ten. Sequencing was performed on blood. These receptor sequences come from a person between 18 and 75 years old in good health.

This chain links TRBV6-1 with TRBJ2-2; 9 nucleotides match TRBD2. Germline values: CDR1 MNHNS, CDR2 SASEGT. This CDR3 has 14 amino acids. Trimming took 7 bases from V and 1 from J; bases not matched to a gene: 1. CDR3 in DNA: TGTGCCAGCAAGACTAGCGGGAACACCGGGGAGCTGTTTTTT. Residues: CASKTSGNTGELFF.

The V call is TRBV28, the J call TRBJ2-3; 8 bases align to TRBD2. Trimming at V came to 7 bases and at J to 9 bases, leaving 12 bases not matched to a gene. This CDR3 is 14 amino acids long. The germline CDR1 and CDR2 sequences are MDHEN and SYDVKM. This chain's CDR3 is CASNRGGTQITQYF. DNA of the CDR3: TGTGCCAGCAACCGGGGGGGTACACAGATAACGCAGTATTTT.

This clone was seen only a few times. The chain links TRBV25-1 to TRBJ2-7; 8 bases align to TRBD1. Trimming at V came to 5 bases and at J to 2 bases, leaving 5 bases not matched to a gene. The CDR3 covers 14 residues. Per the germline V gene, CDR1 is MGHDK and CDR2 is SYGVNS. Written as DNA, the CDR3 is TGTGCCAGCAGTCTGACAGGGGCCCCCTACGAGCAGTACTTC. Its translation: CASSLTGAPYEQYF.

This clone was found once. The CDR3 sequence: CASKLAGDTDTQYF. Here the CDR3 DNA reads TGTGCCAGCAAGCTAGCGGGGGACACAGATACGCAGTATTTT. The chain employs TRBV2 and TRBJ2-3; 10 bases align to TRBD2. V shed 7 bases and J 2 bases; nucleotides not matched to a gene: 3. Germline CDR1 SNHLY, CDR2 FYNNEI. The CDR3 consists of 14 residues. Looking up the rest from reference TRBV2 and TRBJ2-3 gives the full variable domain: EPEVTQTPSHQVTQMGQEVILRCVPISNHLYFYWYRQILGQKVEFLVSFYNNEISEKSEIFDDQFSVERPDGSNFTLKIRSTKLEDSAMYFCASKLAGDTDTQYFGPGTRLTVL.

This chain links TRBV7-2 with TRBJ1-2; D unresolved. CDR1 SGHTA and CDR2 FQGNSA come from the germline V gene. With 1 base removed from V and 4 bases from J, the gap between germline ends came to 7 bases. The CDR3 length is 13 residues. The CDR3 region is CASSLGQVYGYTF. The CDR3 region has the DNA TGTGCCAGCAGCTTAGGGCAGGTCTATGGCTACACCTTC. Based on the CDR3 plus reference TRBV7-2 and TRBJ1-2, the full variable domain is GAGVSQSPSNKVTEKGKDVELRCDPISGHTALYWYRQSLGQGLEFLIYFQGNSAPDKSGLPSDRFSAERTGGSVSTLTIQRTQQEDSAVYLCASSLGQVYGYTFGSGTRLTVV.

J is TRBJ1-1 and V is TRBV9, with D perhaps matching TRBD1 (5 bases). The CDR3 has 15 residues. Trimming pared 5 bases from V and 6 bases from J, leaving 20 bases between. The germline V gene encodes CDR1 SGDLS and CDR2 YYNGEE. CDR3 residues: CASRGRVHRWAEAFF. For the CDR3, the DNA is TGTGCCAGCAGGGGCAGGGTCCATCGATGGGCTGAAGCTTTCTTT.

CDR3 nucleotide sequence: TGTGCCAGCAAGACTAGCGGGAGGGCCGACACCGGGGAGCTGTTTTTT. Protein sequence: CASKTSGRADTGELFF. The genes are TRBV4-2 and TRBJ2-2; 14 nucleotides agree with TRBD2. The V gene's germline CDR1 is LGHNA and CDR2 YNFKEQ. There are 16 residues in the CDR3. The junction had 4 bases not matched to a gene; V was cut back by 7 bases and J by 3 bases.

This clone has more than one count but fewer than ten. The chain combines TRBV4-1 with TRBJ2-5; D assignment may be TRBD1 or TRBD2 (5 bases each). The CDR3 loop spans 15 amino acids. Trimming shortened V by 4 bases and J by 5 bases, and 17 bases separated the two germline ends. Germline CDR1 MGHRA, CDR2 YSYEKL. The CDR3 here is CASSPNRDVRETQYF. The CDR3 coding sequence is TGCGCCAGCAGCCCCAACCGGGACGTGAGGGAGACCCAGTACTTC.

The chain combines TRBV6-6 with TRBJ2-1; a possible D gene is TRBD1 (6 bases). Germline V gene lookup returns CDR1 MNHNY and CDR2 SVGAGI (reference sequence). The V end was cut by 3 bases, the J end by 5 bases, with 14 bases between. This CDR3 has 15 residues. The CDR3: CASSYVGARHNEQFF. In nucleotides, the CDR3 is TGTGCCAGCAGTTATGTGGGGGCCCGTCACAATGAGCAGTTCTTC.

This rearrangement joins TRBV28 to TRBJ1-1; no reliable D call. This CDR3 spans 17 amino acids. Trimming shortened V by 4 bases and J by 0 bases, and 18 bases separated the two germline ends. The germline V gene encodes CDR1 MDHEN and CDR2 SYDVKM. The CDR3 nucleotides are TGTGCCAGCAGTTCGAGTAGAACTGCCCTCATGAACACTGAAGCTTTCTTT. It codes for CASSSSRTALMNTEAFF.

The table lists this clone with a count of one. The chain is built from TRBV19 and TRBJ2-7; 7 bases are a match to TRBD2. Germline V gene lookup returns CDR1 LNHDA and CDR2 SQIVND (reference sequence). This CDR3 has 14 amino acids. J gave up 2 bases and V 5 bases, and 6 bases lay outside the gene matches. CDR3 sequence reads: CASSFGSGPYEQYF. The CDR3 nucleotides read TGTGCCAGTAGTTTCGGTAGCGGGCCCTACGAGCAGTACTTC.

V is TRBV7-8 and J is TRBJ2-5; 8 bases fit TRBD1. The J call may be faulty, since TRBJ2-7 better matches the DNA end. The CDR3 contains 12 residues. Germline V gene data show CDR1 as SGHVS and CDR2 as FQNEAQ. CDR3 amino acids: CASSATGAEQYF. The CDR3, as DNA: TGTGCCAGCAGCGCGACAGGGGCCGAGCAGTACTTC.

V gene TRBV6-1 combines with J gene TRBJ2-2; a possible D gene is TRBD1 (6 bases). Looked up from germline, CDR1 is MNHNS and CDR2 is SASEGT. This CDR3 contains 15 residues. Trimming removed 3 bases from V and 6 bases from J, with 14 bases in between. CDR3: CASSEVLGAPGELFF. The CDR3, as DNA: TGTGCCAGCAGTGAGGTGTTGGGGGCACCCGGGGAGCTGTTTTTT.

The sample holds one count of this clone. At one end the junction does not follow the germline gene, possibly because of a read error. The rearrangement links TRBV4-3 to TRBJ2-1, with D possibly matching TRBD2 (5 bases). The CDR3 consists of 15 residues. Germline loops: CDR1 LGHNA, CDR2 YSLEER. CDR3 coding DNA: TGCGTCAGCAGCCAGATGACGGGAATTGGGAATGAGCAGTTCTTC. Residues: CVSSQMTGIGNEQFF.

V and J are TRBV5-1 and TRBJ2-5; 10 nucleotides match TRBD1. Trimming took 7 bases from V and 1 from J; bases not matched to a gene: 7. The germline gives CDR1 SGHRS, CDR2 YFSETQ. The CDR3 runs to 15 residues. The CDR3 nucleotides are TGCGCCAGCCGCCGGACAGGGGGATTCCAAGAGACCCAGTACTTC. It translates to CASRRTGGFQETQYF.

The gene calls are TRBV18 and TRBJ2-1; no definite D call. Germline CDR1 and CDR2: KGHSH and LQKENI. The CDR3 contains 14 residues. V lost 3 bases to trimming and J lost 7 bases, with 13 bases between them. The CDR3 DNA follows: TGTGCCAGCTCACCTCGGGCCTTTGCGAATGAGCAGTTCTTC. Its protein is CASSPRAFANEQFF.

V usage is TRBV7-2 and J usage is TRBJ1-1; perhaps TRBD1 as D (6 bases). V gave up 3 bases and J gave up 3 bases, with 8 bases separating them. Germline V gene lookup returns CDR1 SGHTA and CDR2 FQGNSA. The CDR3 runs to 13 residues. For the CDR3, the DNA is TGTGCCAGCAGCTTGAAGGGGGACACTGAAGCTTTCTTT. It codes for CASSLKGDTEAFF.

This chain joins TRBV6-6 and TRBJ1-3; D is unresolved. V lost 2 bases, J lost 6 bases, and 8 bases lay in between. The CDR3 length is 13 residues. Germline V CDR1 and CDR2: MNHNY, SVGAGI (reference sequence). CDR3 in DNA: TGTGCCAGCAGTTACCCCCTGATAAACACCATATATTTT. This sequence encodes CASSYPLINTIYF.

This chain connects TRBV6-6 to TRBJ2-1, with 9 bases lining up with TRBD1. The CDR3 consists of 15 residues. J was trimmed by 5 bases and V by 2 bases; bases with no gene match: 4. The germline gives CDR1 MNHNY, CDR2 SVGAGI (reference sequence). CDR3 bases: TGTGCCAGCAGTTACACAGGGGGCAAAGACAATGAGCAGTTCTTC. It specifies CASSYTGGKDNEQFF.

This clone has more than one count but fewer than ten. The chain uses TRBV7-2 and TRBJ2-1; TRBD2 matches 9 bases. Germline-derived CDR1 and CDR2 are SGHTA and FQGNSA. J gave up 9 bases and V 5 bases, and 11 bases lay outside the gene matches. The CDR3 is made up of 15 amino acids. Here the CDR3 reads CASSPPGGGVLEQFF. Here the CDR3 DNA reads TGTGCCAGCAGCCCGCCGGGCGGGGGGGTTCTTGAGCAGTTCTTC.

This clone was detected once. J is TRBJ2-2 and V is TRBV9; a possible D gene is TRBD2 (6 bases). The germline V and J ends were trimmed by 4 bases and 5 bases, with 18 bases remaining between them. The CDR3 runs 16 residues. Germline V lookup: CDR1 SGDLS, CDR2 YYNGEE. CDR3 sequence: CASSPHGPGVTGELFF. The CDR3, as DNA: TGTGCCAGCAGCCCACACGGGCCGGGAGTTACCGGGGAGCTGTTTTTT.

This sequence joins TRBV19 and TRBJ2-7, with 9 nucleotides matching TRBD2. V dropped 7 bases and J dropped 2; count of bases not matched to a gene: 9. The germline V gene encodes CDR1 LNHDA and CDR2 SQIVND (reference sequence). There are 15 residues in the CDR3. The CDR3 loop reads CASTQAGGSTYEQYF. CDR3 nucleotide sequence: TGTGCCAGTACCCAAGCGGGAGGCTCCACCTACGAGCAGTACTTC.